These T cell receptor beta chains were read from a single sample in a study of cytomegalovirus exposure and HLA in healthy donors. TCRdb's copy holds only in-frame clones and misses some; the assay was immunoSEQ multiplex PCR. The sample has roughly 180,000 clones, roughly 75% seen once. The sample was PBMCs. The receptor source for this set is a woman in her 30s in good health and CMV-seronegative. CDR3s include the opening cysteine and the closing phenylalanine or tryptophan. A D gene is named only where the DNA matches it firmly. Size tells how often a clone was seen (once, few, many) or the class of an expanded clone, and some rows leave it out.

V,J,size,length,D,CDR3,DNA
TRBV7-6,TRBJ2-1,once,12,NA,CASSLDSNEQFF,TGTGCCAGCAGCTTAGATTCAAATGAGCAGTTCTTC
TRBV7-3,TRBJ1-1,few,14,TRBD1,CASSPQGVNTEAFF,TGTGCCAGCAGTCCCCAGGGGGTGAACACTGAAGCTTTCTTT
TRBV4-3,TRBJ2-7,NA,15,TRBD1,CASSQVRTGSYEQYF,TGCGCCAGCAGCCAAGTAAGGACAGGGTCCTACGAGCAGTACTTC
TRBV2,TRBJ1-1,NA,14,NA,CASAPDSGGTEAFF,TGTGCCAGCGCCCCGGACAGCGGGGGCACTGAAGCTTTCTTT
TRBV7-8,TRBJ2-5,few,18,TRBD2,CASSPKIASGGAQETQYF,TGTGCCAGCAGCCCGAAAATAGCTAGCGGGGGCGCACAAGAGACCCAGTACTTC
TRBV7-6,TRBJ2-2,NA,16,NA,CASSLGGGSGTGELFF,TGTGCCAGCAGCTTAGGCGGGGGCTCGGGCACCGGGGAGCTGTTTTTT
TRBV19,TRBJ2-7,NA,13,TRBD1,CASSRGQGWEQYF,TGTGCCAGTAGCCGCGGACAGGGATGGGAGCAGTACTTC
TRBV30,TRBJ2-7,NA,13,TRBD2,CAWRIAGTYEQYF,TGTGCCTGGAGGATAGCGGGGACCTACGAGCAGTACTTC
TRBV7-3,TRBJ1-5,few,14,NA,CASSLTRGDQPQHF,TGTGCCAGCAGCTTAACGCGGGGGGATCAGCCCCAGCATTTT
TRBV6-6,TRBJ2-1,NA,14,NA,CASSYSESNNEQFF,TGTGCCAGCAGTTACTCCGAGTCTAACAATGAGCAGTTCTTC
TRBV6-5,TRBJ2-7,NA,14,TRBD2,CASSRTSGGYEQYF,TGTGCCAGCAGTCGGACTAGCGGGGGTTACGAGCAGTACTTC
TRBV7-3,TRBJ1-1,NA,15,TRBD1,CASSLTGQGTTEAFF,TGTGCCAGCAGCTTAACTGGACAGGGAACCACTGAAGCTTTCTTT
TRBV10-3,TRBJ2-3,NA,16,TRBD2,CAISVTSGGALDTQYF,TGTGCCATCAGTGTGACTAGCGGGGGGGCCCTCGATACGCAGTATTTT
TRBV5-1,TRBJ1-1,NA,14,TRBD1,CASSLTGGITEAFF,TGCGCCAGCAGCTTGACAGGGGGCATCACTGAAGCTTTCTTT
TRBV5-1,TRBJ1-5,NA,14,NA,CASSDPGDNQPQHF,TGCGCCAGCAGCGATCCAGGCGACAATCAGCCCCAGCATTTT
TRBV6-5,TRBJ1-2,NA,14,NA,CASSRTEGSYGYTF,TGTGCCAGCAGCCGCACCGAGGGTAGCTATGGCTACACCTTC
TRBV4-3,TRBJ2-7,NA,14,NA,CASSQDLNGYEQYF,TGCGCCAGCAGCCAAGATTTAAACGGGTACGAGCAGTACTTC
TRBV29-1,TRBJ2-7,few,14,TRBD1,CSVTQRDRTYEQYF,TGCAGCGTGACACAACGGGACAGAACATACGAGCAGTACTTC
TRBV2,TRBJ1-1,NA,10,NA,CASRGAEAFF,TGTGCCAGCCGGGGGGCTGAAGCTTTCTTT
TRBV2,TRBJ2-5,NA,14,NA,CASRKTAAGETQYF,TGTGCCAGCAGAAAAACAGCGGCGGGGGAGACCCAGTACTTC
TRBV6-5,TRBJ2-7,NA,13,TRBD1,CASGETGAYEQYF,TGTGCCAGCGGGGAGACAGGGGCCTACGAGCAGTACTTC
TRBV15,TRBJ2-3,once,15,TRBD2,CATSRGRGSTDTQYF,TGTGCCACCAGCAGAGGGCGGGGGAGCACAGATACGCAGTATTTT
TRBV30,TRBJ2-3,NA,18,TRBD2,CAWSGLAGGPTVPDTQYF,TGTGCCTGGAGCGGACTAGCGGGGGGGCCAACAGTCCCAGATACGCAGTATTTT
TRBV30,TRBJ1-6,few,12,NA,CAWSPRTAPLHF,TGTGCCTGGAGTCCCCGGACAGCACCCCTCCACTTT
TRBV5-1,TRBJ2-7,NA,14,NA,CASSGGLGDYEQYF,TGCGCCAGCAGCGGGGGACTTGGGGACTACGAGCAGTACTTC
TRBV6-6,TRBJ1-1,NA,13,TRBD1,CASGDRANTEAFF,TGTGCCAGTGGAGACAGGGCGAACACTGAAGCTTTCTTT
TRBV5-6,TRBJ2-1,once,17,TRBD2,CASSLVASGGLNNEQFF,TGTGCCAGCAGCTTGGTGGCTAGCGGGGGCCTTAACAATGAGCAGTTCTTC
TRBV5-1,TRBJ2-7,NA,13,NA,CASSLRGTSEQYF,TGCGCCAGCAGCTTGCGGGGTACGTCCGAGCAGTACTTC
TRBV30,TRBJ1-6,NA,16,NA,CAWSVLKRPYNSPLHF,TGTGCCTGGAGTGTCCTGAAGAGGCCCTATAATTCACCCCTCCACTTT
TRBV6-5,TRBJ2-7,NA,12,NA,CASKRNAYEQYF,TGTGCCAGCAAGCGGAATGCCTACGAGCAGTACTTC
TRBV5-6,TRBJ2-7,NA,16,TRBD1,CASSFPGQGSFYEQYF,TGTGCCAGCAGCTTTCCGGGACAGGGATCCTTCTACGAGCAGTACTTC
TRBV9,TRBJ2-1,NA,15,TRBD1,CASSAHGAGGNEQFF,TGTGCCAGCAGCGCTCATGGGGCAGGGGGCAATGAGCAGTTCTTC